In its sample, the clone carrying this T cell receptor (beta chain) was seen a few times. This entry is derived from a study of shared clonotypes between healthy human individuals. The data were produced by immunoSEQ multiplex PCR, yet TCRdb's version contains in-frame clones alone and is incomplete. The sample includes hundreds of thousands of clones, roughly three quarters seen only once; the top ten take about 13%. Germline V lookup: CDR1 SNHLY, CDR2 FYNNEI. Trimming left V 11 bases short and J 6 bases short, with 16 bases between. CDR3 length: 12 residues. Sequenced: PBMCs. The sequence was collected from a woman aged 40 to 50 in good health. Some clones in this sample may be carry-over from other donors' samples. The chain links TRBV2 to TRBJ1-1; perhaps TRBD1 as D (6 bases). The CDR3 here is CAGKGDWAEAFF. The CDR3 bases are TGTGCCGGAAAGGGGGATTGGGCTGAAGCTTTCTTT.